The table lists the clone carrying this T cell receptor (beta chain) with many counts. Its antigen is not known. Graves' hyperthyroidism showing no ophthalmopathy progression within 18 months was considered stable. The study based diagnoses on clinical symptoms, serum thyroxine and TRAb, thyroid ultrasound and orbital computed tomography. The PBMCs studied were ones that came from 8.5 to 10 ml fresh peripheral blood. The V gene's germline CDR1 is MNHNS and CDR2 SASEGT. The CDR3 contains 14 residues. The V and J ends lost 1 base and 0 bases respectively, with 5 bases between them. This entry is derived from a study of T cells in Graves' hyperthyroidism and ophthalmopathy. Study findings and constraints: Model output signaled ophthalmopathy a median approximately 6.2 months ahead of onset.

Amplified TCR beta CDR3 regions derived from RNA transcripts. First-round RT-PCR with HTBI primers amplified the TCR CDR3 region. TCRdb reprocessed the multiplex PCR reads with MiXCR, giving one entry per CDR3 protein. The sample includes under 650,000 distinct CDR3 sequences, 15% to 20% seen only once; the top ten take around 3.9%. This TCR was sampled from a woman aged 25-40 years with Graves' hyperthyroidism. Source material: blood. J is TRBJ2-3 and V is TRBV6-1; D unclear. DNA of the CDR3: TGTGCCAGCAGTGAAGAAATAAGCACAGATACGCAGTATTTT. It specifies CASSEEISTDTQYF.